The rows below give T cell receptor beta chains drawn from one sample of a study of cytomegalovirus exposure and HLA in healthy donors. Clones were read by immunoSEQ multiplex PCR, and TCRdb kept only the in-frame ones, dropping some. Here the sample spans about 200,000 clones, about 85% being singletons. Sample: PBMCs. The receptors derive from a male donor in good health and CMV-seropositive. The CDR3 runs from the conserved cysteine through the conserved F or W. A D gene is named only where the DNA matches it firmly. Part of the rows lack a size; the others show once, few, many or a class for expanded clones.

d_gene	abundance	v_gene	j_gene	CDR3aa	CDR3nt
.	.	TRBV11-2	TRBJ1-2	CASSLGGGGADGYTF	TGTGCCAGCAGCTTAGGTGGCGGGGGGGCGGATGGCTACACCTTC
.	once	TRBV6-5	TRBJ1-2	CASSSRSPGYGYTF	TGTGCCAGCAGTTCTAGGAGCCCGGGCTATGGCTACACCTTC
TRBD2	.	TRBV7-2	TRBJ2-3	CASSRRGTSGGSTDTQYF	TGTGCCAGCAGTCGTCGCGGGACTAGCGGGGGCTCCACAGATACGCAGTATTTT
.	.	TRBV5-1	TRBJ2-3	CASSPDSLTDTQYF	TGCGCCAGCAGCCCTGACTCGCTCACAGATACGCAGTATTTT
.	.	TRBV19	TRBJ1-1	CASSIEGTEAFF	TGTGCCAGTAGTATCGAGGGCACTGAAGCTTTCTTT
TRBD2	.	TRBV7-2	TRBJ2-1	CASSSASGGGGEQFF	TGTGCCAGCAGCTCCGCTAGCGGGGGTGGCGGTGAGCAGTTCTTC
.	.	TRBV6-5	TRBJ1-1	CASSLQGRDTEAFF	TGTGCCAGCAGCTTACAGGGACGAGACACTGAAGCTTTCTTT
TRBD2	.	TRBV7-7	TRBJ2-3	CASSRRGSDTQYF	TGTGCTAGCAGCCGGCGGGGGTCAGATACGCAGTATTTT
TRBD1	.	TRBV10-3	TRBJ1-2	CAISFERGQSYGYTF	TGTGCCATCAGTTTCGAAAGGGGACAGAGTTATGGCTACACCTTC
TRBD1	.	TRBV20-1	TRBJ1-5	CSATGDQPQHF	TGCAGTGCGACAGGGGATCAGCCCCAGCATTTT
TRBD1	.	TRBV13	TRBJ2-3	CASSIQDRRSTDTQYF	TGTGCCAGCAGCATCCAGGACAGGCGTAGCACAGATACGCAGTATTTT
.	.	TRBV19	TRBJ2-2	CASTTRMNTGELFF	TGTGCCAGTACAACTAGGATGAACACCGGGGAGCTGTTTTTT
TRBD1	.	TRBV7-8	TRBJ1-5	CASSFGWQGALGQPQHF	TGTGCCAGCAGCTTTGGGTGGCAGGGGGCATTAGGTCAGCCCCAGCATTTT
TRBD1	.	TRBV2	TRBJ2-7	CASTGQGEYEQYF	TGTGCCAGCACCGGACAGGGGGAGTACGAGCAGTACTTC
TRBD2	.	TRBV11-2	TRBJ2-7	CASSLGPSGASYEQYF	TGTGCCAGCAGCTTAGGCCCCAGCGGGGCATCCTACGAGCAGTACTTC
TRBD2	.	TRBV9	TRBJ2-1	CASSAGGTSGSRNEQFF	TGTGCCAGCAGCGCGGGGGGGACTAGCGGGTCTCGGAATGAGCAGTTCTTC
.	.	TRBV6-5	TRBJ2-3	CASSYRGAVDTQYF	TGTGCCAGCAGTTATCGGGGGGCGGTAGATACGCAGTATTTT
.	.	TRBV5-1	TRBJ2-3	CASSGGVGVTDTQYF	TGCGCCAGCAGCGGAGGCGTCGGGGTCACAGATACGCAGTATTTT
.	.	TRBV10-3	TRBJ2-3	CAISKLGPVTDTQYF	TGTGCCATCAGCAAACTGGGCCCCGTCACAGATACGCAGTATTTT
.	.	TRBV9	TRBJ1-3	CASSVGGPQNTIYF	TGTGCCAGCAGCGTGGGGGGTCCGCAGAACACCATATATTTT
.	.	TRBV27	TRBJ2-7	CASSLTESTEQYF	TGTGCCAGCAGTCTCACGGAGAGTACCGAGCAGTACTTC
.	.	TRBV5-6	TRBJ2-3	CASSWTADTQYF	TGTGCCAGCAGCTGGACAGCGGATACGCAGTATTTT
.	few	TRBV5-6	TRBJ2-5	CASSLFKGSQETQYF	TGTGCCAGCAGCTTGTTCAAGGGGTCCCAAGAGACCCAGTACTTC
.	.	TRBV7-9	TRBJ2-3	CASSPKSTDTQYF	TGTGCCAGCAGCCCCAAGAGTACAGATACGCAGTATTTT
.	.	TRBV5-1	TRBJ1-1	CASSLETGTRGEAFF	TGCGCCAGCAGCTTGGAGACCGGGACACGGGGTGAAGCTTTCTTT
TRBD1	.	TRBV27	TRBJ1-1	CASRDRVLPEAFF	TGTGCCAGCAGGGACAGGGTCCTCCCTGAAGCTTTCTTT
.	.	TRBV5-4	TRBJ2-1	CASSLEGLGEFF	TGTGCCAGCAGCTTGGAAGGCCTAGGGGAGTTCTTC
.	few	TRBV7-2	TRBJ1-3	CASSLDIRGNTIYF	TGTGCCAGCAGCTTAGACATCCGTGGCAACACCATATATTTT
TRBD1	.	TRBV2	TRBJ1-4	CASKGDRLNEKLFF	TGTGCCAGCAAGGGGGACAGGCTTAATGAAAAACTGTTTTTT
TRBD1	.	TRBV10-3	TRBJ2-5	CAISGDSQETQYF	TGTGCCATCAGTGGGGACAGTCAAGAGACCCAGTACTTC
.	.	TRBV21-1	TRBJ2-2	CASSISGSNAGELFF	TGTGCCAGCAGCATTAGCGGGAGTAACGCCGGGGAGCTGTTTTTT
TRBD2	.	TRBV11-2	TRBJ2-5	CASSQGGVAGGLSQETQYF	TGTGCCAGCAGCCAAGGCGGGGTAGCGGGAGGACTCTCGCAAGAGACCCAGTACTTC
.	once	TRBV7-2	TRBJ1-5	CASSISVGPLSNQPQHF	TGTGCCAGCAGCATTAGTGTCGGTCCTCTTAGCAATCAGCCCCAGCATTTT
TRBD2	few	TRBV7-2	TRBJ2-3	CASSYSGGAPDTQYF	TGTGCCAGCAGCTATAGCGGGGGGGCCCCAGATACGCAGTATTTT
TRBD1	.	TRBV10-3	TRBJ2-1	CAIHRELAGGIDEQFF	TGTGCCATCCATAGAGAGTTGGCAGGGGGTATCGATGAGCAGTTCTTC
.	.	TRBV11-2	TRBJ2-7	CASASPGASYEQYF	TGTGCCAGCGCCTCCCCAGGGGCCTCCTACGAGCAGTACTTC
.	.	TRBV2	TRBJ1-1	CASGNRVNTEAFF	TGTGCCAGCGGCAACAGGGTGAACACTGAAGCTTTCTTT
.	.	TRBV27	TRBJ1-5	CASSLSLGLGGNQPQHF	TGTGCCAGCAGTTTATCGCTCGGACTCGGGGGCAATCAGCCCCAGCATTTT
.	few	TRBV5-6	TRBJ1-4	CASSSGVVEKLFF	TGTGCCAGCAGCTCCGGGGTTGTGGAAAAACTGTTTTTT
TRBD2	.	TRBV9	TRBJ2-5	CASSVLAGPQETQYF	TGTGCCAGCAGCGTATTAGCGGGGCCCCAAGAGACCCAGTACTTC